Included here is one T cell receptor (beta chain) sequence, with context. The CDR3 consists of 15 residues. V gave up 4 bases and J gave up 5 bases, with 12 bases separating them. From germline, CDR1 is LGHDT and CDR2 YNNKEL (reference sequence). Clones were read by immunoSEQ multiplex PCR, and TCRdb kept only the in-frame ones, dropping some. This table holds approximately 20,000 clones, roughly 85% found once. This sample stems from a study of blood T cell repertoires in COVID-19. V gene TRBV3-1 (or the pseudogene TRBV3-2) combines with J gene TRBJ1-6, with D possibly being TRBD1 (5 bases). The source of this sequence is a man at least 80 years old with acute or convalescent COVID-19. Sequencing input: peripheral blood. CDR3 protein: CASSPAQGNNSPLHF. CDR3 sequence (DNA): TGTGCCAGCAGCCCTGCCCAGGGAAATAATTCACCCCTCCACTTT.